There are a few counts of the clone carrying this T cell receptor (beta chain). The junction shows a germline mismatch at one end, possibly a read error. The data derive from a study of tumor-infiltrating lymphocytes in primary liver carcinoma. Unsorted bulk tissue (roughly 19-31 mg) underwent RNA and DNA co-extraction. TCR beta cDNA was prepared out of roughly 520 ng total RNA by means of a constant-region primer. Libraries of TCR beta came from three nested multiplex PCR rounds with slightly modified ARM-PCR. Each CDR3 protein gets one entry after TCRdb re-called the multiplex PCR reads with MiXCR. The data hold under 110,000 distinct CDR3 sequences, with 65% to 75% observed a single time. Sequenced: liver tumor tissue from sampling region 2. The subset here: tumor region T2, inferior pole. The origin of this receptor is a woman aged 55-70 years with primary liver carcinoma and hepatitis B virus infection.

CDR3 DNA sequence: TGTGCCCGCAGCCCGGGGGCCACTAGCGTTTACGATGAGCAGTTCTTC. It is translated as CARSPGATSVYDEQFF. This sequence joins TRBV11-3 and TRBJ2-1; a weak D match, TRBD2 (7 bases). Looked up from germline, CDR1 is SGHNT and CDR2 is YENEEA. The CDR3 length is 16 residues.